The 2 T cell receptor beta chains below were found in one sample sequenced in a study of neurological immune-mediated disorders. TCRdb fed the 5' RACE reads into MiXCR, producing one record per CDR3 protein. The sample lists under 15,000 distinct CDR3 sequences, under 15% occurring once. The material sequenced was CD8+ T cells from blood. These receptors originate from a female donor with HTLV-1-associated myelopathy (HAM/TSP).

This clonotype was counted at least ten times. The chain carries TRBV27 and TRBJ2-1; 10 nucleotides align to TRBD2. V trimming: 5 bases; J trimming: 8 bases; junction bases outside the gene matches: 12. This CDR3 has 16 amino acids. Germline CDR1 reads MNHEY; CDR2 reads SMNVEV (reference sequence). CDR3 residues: CASSSEPAGGRDEQFF. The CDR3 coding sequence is TGTGCCAGCAGTAGCGAGCCAGCGGGAGGGCGGGATGAGCAGTTCTTC.

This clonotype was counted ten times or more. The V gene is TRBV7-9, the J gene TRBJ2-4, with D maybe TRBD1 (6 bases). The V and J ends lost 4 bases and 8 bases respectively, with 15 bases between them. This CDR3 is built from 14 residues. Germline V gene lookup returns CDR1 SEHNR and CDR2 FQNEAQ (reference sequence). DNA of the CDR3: TGTGCCAGCAGCTCACCTACAGGGTGGGACATTCAGTACTTC. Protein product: CASSSPTGWDIQYF.